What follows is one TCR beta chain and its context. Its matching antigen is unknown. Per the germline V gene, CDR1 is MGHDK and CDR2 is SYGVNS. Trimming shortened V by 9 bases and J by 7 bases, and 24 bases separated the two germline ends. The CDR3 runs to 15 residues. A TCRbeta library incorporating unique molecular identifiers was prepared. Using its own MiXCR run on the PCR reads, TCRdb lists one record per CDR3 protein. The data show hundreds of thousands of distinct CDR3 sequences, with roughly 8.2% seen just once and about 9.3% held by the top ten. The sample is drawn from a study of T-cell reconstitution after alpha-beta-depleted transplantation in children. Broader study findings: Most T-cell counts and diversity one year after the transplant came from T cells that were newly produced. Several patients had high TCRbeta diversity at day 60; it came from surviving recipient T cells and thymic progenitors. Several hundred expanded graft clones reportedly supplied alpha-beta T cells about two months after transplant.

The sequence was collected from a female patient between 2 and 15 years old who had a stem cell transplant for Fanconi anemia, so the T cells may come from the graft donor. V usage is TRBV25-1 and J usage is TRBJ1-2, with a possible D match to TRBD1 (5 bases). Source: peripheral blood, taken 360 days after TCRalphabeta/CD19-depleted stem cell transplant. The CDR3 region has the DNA TGTGCCAGTCATAGGGGAGCAGCTTCTATCGGTGGCTACACCTTC. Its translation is CASHRGAASIGGYTF.